The rows below give T cell receptor beta chains drawn from one sample of a study of blood T cell repertoires in COVID-19. Profiling relied on immunoSEQ multiplex PCR, and the TCRdb table lists in-frame clones only, not all of them. Of roughly 140,000 clones listed, around 80% were seen once; the top ten hold 7.3%. Specimen: PBMCs or T cells enriched from blood (not recorded which). All receptors derive from a man aged 50 to 60 who had recovered from COVID-19. Each CDR3 is given with its conserved first and last residue. Fields, in order: D gene, V gene, CDR3 length, clone size, J gene, CDR3 DNA, CDR3 protein. A D gene is named only where the DNA matches it firmly. The size of a clone is reported for some rows only, either as once, few or many, or as a class for expanded clones.

-,TRBV19,15,-,TRBJ1-2,TGTGCCAGTAGTCAGGGACTGCGCGTTGGGTATGGCTACACCTTC,CASSQGLRVGYGYTF
TRBD2,TRBV3-1/TRBV3-2,17,-,TRBJ2-3,TGTGCCAGCAGCCAAGATCTAGCGGCTAGCGGGGGAGATACGCAGTATTTT,CASSQDLAASGGDTQYF
-,TRBV4-2,14,-,TRBJ1-1,TGTGCCAGCAGCCAAGAGAACCGGGACACTGAAGCTTTCTTT,CASSQENRDTEAFF
TRBD1,TRBV20-1,16,-,TRBJ2-5,TGCAGTGCTAGTGGGACAGGGGTAAAGGCTAGGGAGACCCAGTACTTC,CSASGTGVKARETQYF
TRBD1,TRBV11-2,16,once,TRBJ1-2,TGTGCCAGCAGCTTAGCTCGGGGACAGGTGAACTATGGCTACACCTTC,CASSLARGQVNYGYTF
-,TRBV6-6,17,-,TRBJ1-5,TGTGCCAGCAGTCGGGCCTCGGGATCGTATAGCAATCAGCCCCAGCATTTT,CASSRASGSYSNQPQHF
TRBD1,TRBV9,14,-,TRBJ1-3,TGTGCCAGCAGTACAGGGGATTCTGGAAACACCATATATTTT,CASSTGDSGNTIYF
TRBD1,TRBV19,15,-,TRBJ2-7,TGTGCCAGTAGGACCGGGACAGGGCCCTCCTACGAGCAGTACTTC,CASRTGTGPSYEQYF
-,TRBV19,16,-,TRBJ1-6,TGTGCCAGTAGTATCAGGGCGGGATCCTATAATTCACCCCTCCACTTT,CASSIRAGSYNSPLHF
TRBD2,TRBV7-6,14,-,TRBJ2-7,TGTGCCAGCAGCTTAAGCGGGGGGGCGTACGAGCAGTACTTC,CASSLSGGAYEQYF
-,TRBV21-1,13,-,TRBJ1-6,TGTGCCAGCAGGACAGGGGGCGATTCACCCCTCCACTTT,CASRTGGDSPLHF
TRBD2,TRBV9,17,-,TRBJ2-3,TGTGCCAGCAGCGTAGGGGGACTAGCGGGGGCAGCAGATACGCAGTATTTT,CASSVGGLAGAADTQYF
-,TRBV5-1,14,-,TRBJ2-2,TGCGCCAGCAGCTTGGGGTCCCGAGGCGGGGAGCTGTTTTTT,CASSLGSRGGELFF
-,TRBV5-1,13,-,TRBJ2-3,TGCGCCAGCAGCTTGGAATATTTGGATACGCAGTATTTT,CASSLEYLDTQYF
TRBD2,TRBV7-9,14,-,TRBJ2-7,TGTGCCAGCAGCTTAAGCGGGGACTCCTACGAGCAGTACTTC,CASSLSGDSYEQYF
-,TRBV7-3,13,-,TRBJ1-1,TGTGCCAGCAGCTTAACCTTGAGTACTGAAGCTTTCTTT,CASSLTLSTEAFF
TRBD1,TRBV6-5,15,-,TRBJ1-4,TGTGCCAGCTGCGCTTCACAGGGGGCCAGTCAAAAACTGTTTTTT,CASCASQGASQKLFF
-,TRBV9,14,-,TRBJ1-1,TGTGCCAGCAACAAAGGGGGGGCAGGCACTGAAGCTTTCTTT,CASNKGGAGTEAFF
-,TRBV7-9,12,-,TRBJ1-1,TGTGCCAGCAGCTTATCCCCCCAGAAAGCTTTCTTT,CASSLSPQKAFF
-,TRBV9,15,-,TRBJ2-2,TGTGCCAGCAGCGTTGACAGACCGAACACCGGGGAGCTGTTTTTT,CASSVDRPNTGELFF
-,TRBV3-1/TRBV3-2,17,-,TRBJ1-6,TGTGCCAGCAGCCACCCCGGGGGGACTTCCTATAATTCACCCCTCCACTTT,CASSHPGGTSYNSPLHF
-,TRBV5-1,16,once,TRBJ1-1,TGCGCCAGCAGCTCGACACCGGGACAACTGAACACTGAAGCTTTCTTT,CASSSTPGQLNTEAFF